This entry is about one T cell receptor beta chain. These data come from a study of CD8 T cells in Susac syndrome. A quantity of about 0.5 to 1 ug RNA underwent reverse transcription using random hexamers. Across 54 Vbeta and 13 Jbeta, TCR beta CDR3 was amplified with immunoSEQ multiplex PCR. TCRdb ran MiXCR on the immunoSEQ multiplex PCR reads and lists one entry per CDR3 protein. The sample lists 200,000 to 250,000 distinct CDR3 sequences; roughly 93% were seen once. The authors negatively isolated CD8+ and CD4+ T cells and FACS-enriched TEMRA cells. CDR1 and CDR2 (germline): SQVTM, ANQGSEA. Between the trimmed V and J ends, which lost 4 bases and 2 bases, there was a span of 14 bases. The CDR3 loop spans 14 amino acids.

Sequencing input: CD4+ T cells from PBMCs. This clonotype was obtained from a human donor with multiple sclerosis. The chain uses TRBV29-1 and TRBJ2-5, with a possible D match to TRBD2 (5 bases). CDR3 coding DNA: TGCAGCGTTGCCCTCCGGCTAGCTCAAGAGACCCAGTACTTC. Its translation: CSVALRLAQETQYF.